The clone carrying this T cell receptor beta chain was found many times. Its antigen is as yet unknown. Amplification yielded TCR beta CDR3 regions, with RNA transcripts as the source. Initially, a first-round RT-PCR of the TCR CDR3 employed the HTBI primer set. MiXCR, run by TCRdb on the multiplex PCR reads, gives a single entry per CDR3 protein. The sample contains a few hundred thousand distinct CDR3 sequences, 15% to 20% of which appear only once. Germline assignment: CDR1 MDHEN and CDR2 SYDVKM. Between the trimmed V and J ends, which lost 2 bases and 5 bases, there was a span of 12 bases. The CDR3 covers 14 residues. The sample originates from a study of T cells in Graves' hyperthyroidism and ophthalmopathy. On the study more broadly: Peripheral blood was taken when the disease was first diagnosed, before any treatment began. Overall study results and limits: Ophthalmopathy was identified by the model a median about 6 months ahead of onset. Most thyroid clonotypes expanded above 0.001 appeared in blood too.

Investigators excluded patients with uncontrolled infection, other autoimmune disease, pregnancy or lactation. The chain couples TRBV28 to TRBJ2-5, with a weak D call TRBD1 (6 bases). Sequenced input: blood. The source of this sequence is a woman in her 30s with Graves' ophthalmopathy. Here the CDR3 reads CASSLGGGWETQYF. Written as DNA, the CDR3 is TGTGCCAGCAGTTTAGGTGGGGGCTGGGAGACCCAGTACTTC.